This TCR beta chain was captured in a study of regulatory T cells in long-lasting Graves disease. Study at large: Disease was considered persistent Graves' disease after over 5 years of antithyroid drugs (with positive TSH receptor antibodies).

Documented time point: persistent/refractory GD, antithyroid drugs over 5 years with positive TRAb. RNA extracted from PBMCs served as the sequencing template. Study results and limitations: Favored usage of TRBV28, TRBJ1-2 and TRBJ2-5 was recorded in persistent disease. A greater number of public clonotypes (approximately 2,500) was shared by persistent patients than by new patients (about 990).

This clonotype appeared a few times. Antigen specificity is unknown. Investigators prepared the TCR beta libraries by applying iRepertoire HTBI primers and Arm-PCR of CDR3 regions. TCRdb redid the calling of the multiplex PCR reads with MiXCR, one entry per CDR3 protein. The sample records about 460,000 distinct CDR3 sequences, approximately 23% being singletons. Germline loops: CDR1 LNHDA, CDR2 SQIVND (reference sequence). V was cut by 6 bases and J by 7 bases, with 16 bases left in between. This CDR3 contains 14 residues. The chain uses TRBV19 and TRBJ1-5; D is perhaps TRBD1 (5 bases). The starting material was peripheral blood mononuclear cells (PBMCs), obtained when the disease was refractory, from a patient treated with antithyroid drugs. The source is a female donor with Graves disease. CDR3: CASRPTVSRQPQHF. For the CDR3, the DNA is TGTGCCAGTAGACCGACAGTATCAAGGCAGCCCCAGCATTTT.